Sequencing of this T cell receptor (beta chain) was carried out in a study of blood T cell repertoires in COVID-19. About the study: Whether acute or convalescent, the COVID-19 samples came from the United States, Italy and Spain. Nucleic acid was either cDNA or gDNA, and it came from T cells, B-cell-depleted T cells, or PBMCs.

Authors' data handling: Amplification of reference gene primers provided the estimated nucleated cell counts. Only in-frame clones appear in the TCRdb table, and some are missing; sequencing was by immunoSEQ multiplex PCR. V and J calls plus clone size are reproduced from that table; the DNA served to infer D and trimming. The sample gives 300,000 to 350,000 clones, 87% of which show up once; more than 2% is in the top ten. Germline V CDR1 and CDR2: MGHRA, YSYEKL. V lost 4 bases, J lost 5 bases, and 9 bases stayed unmatched. This CDR3 has 16 amino acids. The sequence was collected from a man aged 18 to 29 with active or convalescent COVID-19. The sample was peripheral blood. This chain joins TRBV4-1 and TRBJ2-7, with TRBD2 matching 12 bases. CDR3 sequence reads: CASSRTLAGGQHEQYF. CDR3 DNA sequence: TGCGCCAGCAGCCGGACACTAGCGGGAGGCCAGCACGAGCAGTACTTC.